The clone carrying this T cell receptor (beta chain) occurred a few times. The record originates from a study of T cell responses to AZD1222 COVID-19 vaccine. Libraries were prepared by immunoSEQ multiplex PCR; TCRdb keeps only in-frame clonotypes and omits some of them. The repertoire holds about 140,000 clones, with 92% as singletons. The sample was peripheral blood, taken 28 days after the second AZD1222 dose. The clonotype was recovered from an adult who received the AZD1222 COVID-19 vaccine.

This CDR3 reads CASGRQGDNLNEQYF. CDR3 DNA sequence: TGTGCCAGCGGGAGACAGGGAGACAATTTGAACGAGCAGTACTTC. The J gene is TRBJ2-7, the V gene TRBV28; 7 bases match TRBD1. This CDR3 is 15 amino acids long. The germline CDR1 and CDR2 sequences are MDHEN and SYDVKM. With V trimmed by 8 bases and J by 5 bases, 15 bases remained unmatched.